This is a list of T cell receptor beta chains from one sample in a study of T cell responses to AZD1222 COVID-19 vaccine. Repertoires were generated with immunoSEQ multiplex PCR, while TCRdb's copy carries only in-frame clones and drops some. The data show about 57,000 clones, with around 86% seen just once and roughly 17% held by the top ten. Sequences were derived from peripheral blood, sampled on day 0 of AZD1222 vaccination. All receptors derive from an adult in good health. Each CDR3 is given with its conserved first and last residue. The D gene is left open where the match is weak. Some rows have no size entry. The others give once, few or many, or a class for an expanded clone.

d_call: TRBD1
v_call: TRBV7-9
j_call: TRBJ2-7
clone_size: -
cdr3_aa: CASNGDRDPYEQYF
cdr3_nt: TGTGCCAGCAACGGGGACAGGGATCCCTACGAGCAGTACTTC

d_call: -
v_call: TRBV6-2/TRBV6-3
j_call: TRBJ1-5
clone_size: -
cdr3_aa: CASSYHLAQPQHF
cdr3_nt: TGTGCCAGCAGTTATCACCTGGCACAGCCCCAGCATTTT

d_call: TRBD1
v_call: TRBV19
j_call: TRBJ1-1
clone_size: -
cdr3_aa: CASSINRGTNTEAFF
cdr3_nt: TGTGCCAGTAGTATCAACAGGGGGACGAACACTGAAGCTTTCTTT

d_call: TRBD2
v_call: TRBV7-9
j_call: TRBJ2-3
clone_size: -
cdr3_aa: CASSLLSGRVQDTQYF
cdr3_nt: TGTGCCAGCAGTTTACTTAGCGGGAGGGTTCAAGATACGCAGTATTTT

d_call: -
v_call: TRBV6-5
j_call: TRBJ1-4
clone_size: -
cdr3_aa: CASSYSGLGEKLFF
cdr3_nt: TGTGCCAGCAGTTACTCGGGCCTAGGCGAAAAACTGTTTTTT

d_call: TRBD1
v_call: TRBV10-3
j_call: TRBJ2-7
clone_size: -
cdr3_aa: CATGTADSYEQYF
cdr3_nt: TGTGCCACCGGGACAGCCGACTCCTACGAGCAGTACTTC

d_call: TRBD1
v_call: TRBV6-1
j_call: TRBJ1-2
clone_size: -
cdr3_aa: CASSRTGGRDYGYTF
cdr3_nt: TGTGCCAGCAGCCGCACAGGGGGGAGAGACTATGGCTACACCTTC

d_call: TRBD1
v_call: TRBV25-1
j_call: TRBJ2-3
clone_size: -
cdr3_aa: CASSQGQPFTDTQYF
cdr3_nt: TGTGCCAGCAGTCAGGGACAGCCTTTCACAGATACGCAGTATTTT

d_call: -
v_call: TRBV28
j_call: TRBJ1-2
clone_size: -
cdr3_aa: CATTFYGAGDGYTF
cdr3_nt: TGTGCCACCACGTTTTATGGCGCAGGGGATGGCTACACCTTC

d_call: -
v_call: TRBV27
j_call: TRBJ2-7
clone_size: -
cdr3_aa: CASRHSWAQRTYEQYF
cdr3_nt: TGTGCCAGCAGACACTCCTGGGCCCAGAGAACCTACGAGCAGTACTTC

d_call: -
v_call: TRBV28
j_call: TRBJ2-7
clone_size: -
cdr3_aa: CASSTMGGLYEQYF
cdr3_nt: TGTGCCAGCAGTACGATGGGGGGACTCTACGAGCAGTACTTC

d_call: TRBD1
v_call: TRBV19
j_call: TRBJ2-7
clone_size: -
cdr3_aa: CASKGWTGDHYEQYF
cdr3_nt: TGTGCCAGTAAGGGGTGGACAGGGGACCACTACGAGCAGTACTTC

d_call: -
v_call: TRBV30
j_call: TRBJ1-1
clone_size: -
cdr3_aa: CAWSVWGGTEAFF
cdr3_nt: TGTGCCTGGAGTGTTTGGGGGGGCACTGAAGCTTTCTTT

d_call: -
v_call: TRBV18
j_call: TRBJ1-3
clone_size: medium-sized
cdr3_aa: CASSPPVGSGNTIYF
cdr3_nt: TGTGCCAGCTCACCACCGGTGGGCTCTGGAAACACCATATATTTT

d_call: TRBD2
v_call: TRBV4-2
j_call: TRBJ2-5
clone_size: -
cdr3_aa: CASSSTTGGGGETQYF
cdr3_nt: TGTGCCAGCAGCTCAACGACGGGAGGAGGCGGGGAGACCCAGTACTTC

d_call: -
v_call: TRBV5-1
j_call: TRBJ2-7
clone_size: few
cdr3_aa: CASSLAGTGRGWYEQYF
cdr3_nt: TGCGCCAGCAGCTTGGCGGGTACAGGGAGGGGATGGTACGAGCAGTACTTC

d_call: -
v_call: TRBV11-3
j_call: TRBJ2-1
clone_size: -
cdr3_aa: CASSLDVWNEQFF
cdr3_nt: TGTGCCAGCAGCTTAGATGTCTGGAATGAGCAGTTCTTC

d_call: TRBD1
v_call: TRBV5-8
j_call: TRBJ1-4
clone_size: few
cdr3_aa: CASFDRGSTEKLFF
cdr3_nt: TGTGCCAGCTTTGACAGGGGGTCAACTGAAAAACTGTTTTTT

d_call: TRBD1
v_call: TRBV30
j_call: TRBJ2-7
clone_size: -
cdr3_aa: CALGGQGGYEQYF
cdr3_nt: TGTGCCTTAGGAGGACAGGGCGGGTACGAGCAGTACTTC

d_call: -
v_call: TRBV7-9
j_call: TRBJ1-2
clone_size: -
cdr3_aa: CASSLMGNGYTF
cdr3_nt: TGTGCCAGCAGCTTGATGGGGAACGGCTACACCTTC